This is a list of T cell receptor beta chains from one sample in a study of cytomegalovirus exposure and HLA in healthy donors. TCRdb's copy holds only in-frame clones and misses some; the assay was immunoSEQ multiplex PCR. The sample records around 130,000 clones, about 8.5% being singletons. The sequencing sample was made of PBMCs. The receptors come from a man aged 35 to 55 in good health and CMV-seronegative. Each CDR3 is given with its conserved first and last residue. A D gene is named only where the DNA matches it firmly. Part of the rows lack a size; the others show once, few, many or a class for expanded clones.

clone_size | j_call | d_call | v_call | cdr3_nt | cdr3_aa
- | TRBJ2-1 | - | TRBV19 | TGTGCCAGTAGCCAGGGGAGAGGGGCAAATGAGCAGTTCTTC | CASSQGRGANEQFF
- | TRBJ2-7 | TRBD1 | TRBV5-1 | TGCGCCAGCAGCTTGAGGGACAGCTACGAGCAGTACTTC | CASSLRDSYEQYF
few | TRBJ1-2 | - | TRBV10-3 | TGTGCCATCAGTGAGCCGCTAACAGGGCTGACAGGAGATGGCTACACCTTC | CAISEPLTGLTGDGYTF
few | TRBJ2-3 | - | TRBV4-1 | TGCGCCACTTCTAACACAGATACGCAGTATTTT | CATSNTDTQYF
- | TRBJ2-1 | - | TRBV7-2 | TGTGCCAGCAGCTTAGGGTGGCGTGGGGGGGGGCCCGGCAATGAGCAGTTCTTC | CASSLGWRGGGPGNEQFF
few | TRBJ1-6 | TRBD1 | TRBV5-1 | TGCGCCAGCAGCACCGGGACAGGGGGCTCACCCCTCCACTTT | CASSTGTGGSPLHF
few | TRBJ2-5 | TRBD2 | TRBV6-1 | TGTGCCAGCAGTGAACCCTGGGTAGCGGGGGTATGGCAAGAGACCCAGTACTTC | CASSEPWVAGVWQETQYF
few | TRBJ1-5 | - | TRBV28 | TGTGCCAGCAGTTCACAGGGATTCAAAAGCAATCAGCCCCAGCATTTT | CASSSQGFKSNQPQHF
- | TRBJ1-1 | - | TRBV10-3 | TGTGCCATCAGTGAAAGCCAGGACACTGAAGCTTTCTTT | CAISESQDTEAFF
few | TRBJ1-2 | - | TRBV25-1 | TGTGCCAGCAGTCAACAGGGTATTGGCTACACCTTC | CASSQQGIGYTF
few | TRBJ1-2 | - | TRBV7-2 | TGTGCCAGCAGCCTCGACCTTACTGGGAGCTATGGCTACACCTTC | CASSLDLTGSYGYTF
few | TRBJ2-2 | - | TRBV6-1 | TGTGCCAGCAGTGAATACGGGCTGTTTTTT | CASSEYGLFF
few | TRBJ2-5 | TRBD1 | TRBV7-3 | TGTGCCAGCAGCCCCACTGGGACAGCTAAAGAGACCCAGTACTTC | CASSPTGTAKETQYF
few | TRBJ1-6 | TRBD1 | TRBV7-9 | TGTGCCAGCAGCCCCCCGGACAGGGGCCAGTCACCCCTCCACTTT | CASSPPDRGQSPLHF
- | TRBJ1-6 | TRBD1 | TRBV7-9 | TGTGCCAGCAGCTTGGGGACAGGGGATTCACCCCTCCACTTT | CASSLGTGDSPLHF
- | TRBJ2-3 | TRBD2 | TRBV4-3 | TGCGCCAGCAGCCAAGACGGAGCGGGGGCAGATACGCAGTATTTT | CASSQDGAGADTQYF
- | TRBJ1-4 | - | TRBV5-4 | TGTGCCAGCAGCCTTACGGGGTCCGGTAATGAAAAACTGTTTTTT | CASSLTGSGNEKLFF
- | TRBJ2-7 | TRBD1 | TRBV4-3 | TGCGCCAGCAGCCAGTCCCCGGGACAGGGGTACGAGCAGTACTTC | CASSQSPGQGYEQYF
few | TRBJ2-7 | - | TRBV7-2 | TGTGCCAGCAGCTACAACAGGGAGAAGCAGTACTTC | CASSYNREKQYF
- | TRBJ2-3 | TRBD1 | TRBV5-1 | TGCGCCAGCAGCTTGGGACAGGGGGGCACAGATACGCAGTATTTT | CASSLGQGGTDTQYF
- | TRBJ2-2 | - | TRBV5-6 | TGTGCCAGCAGCTTACGCGGGCCCACCGGGGAGCTGTTTTTT | CASSLRGPTGELFF
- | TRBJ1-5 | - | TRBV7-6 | TGTGCCAGCAGCCTGACAGCTTATAGCAATCAGCCCCAGCATTTT | CASSLTAYSNQPQHF
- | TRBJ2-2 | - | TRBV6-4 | TGTGCCAGCAGTGTAACAGGGAGTACCGGGGAGCTGTTTTTT | CASSVTGSTGELFF
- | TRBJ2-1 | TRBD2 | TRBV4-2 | TGTGCCAGCAGCCAAGGGCTAGCGGGGGGGCCACGGCAGTTCTTC | CASSQGLAGGPRQFF
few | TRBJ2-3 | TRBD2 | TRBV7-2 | TGTGCCAGCAGCAAACTAGCGGGGGTGATAGATACGCAGTATTTT | CASSKLAGVIDTQYF
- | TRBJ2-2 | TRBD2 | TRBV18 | TGTGCCAGCTCACCATCGGGGGGGAACACCGGGGAGCTGTTTTTT | CASSPSGGNTGELFF
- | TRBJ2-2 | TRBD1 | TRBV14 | TGTGCCAGCAGCCAAGTTGGGACAGGCAGCACCGGGGAGCTGTTTTTT | CASSQVGTGSTGELFF
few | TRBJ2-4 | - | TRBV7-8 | TGTGCCAGCAGCACAATCCAGGGGGCCAAAAACATTCAGTACTTC | CASSTIQGAKNIQYF
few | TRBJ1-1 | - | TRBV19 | TGTGCCAGTGGCGCGGGGAAACGAGCTTTCTTT | CASGAGKRAFF
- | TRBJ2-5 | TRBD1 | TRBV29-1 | TGCAGCGTTGAAGGACAGGGCTGGGAGACCCAGTACTTC | CSVEGQGWETQYF
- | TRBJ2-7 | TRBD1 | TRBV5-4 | TGTGCCAGCAGCTTGGGTCAGGGGGCCTACGAGCAGTACTTC | CASSLGQGAYEQYF
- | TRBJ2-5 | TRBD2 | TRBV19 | TGTGCCAGTAGTGACGGACTAGCGGGCCAAGAGACCCAGTACTTC | CASSDGLAGQETQYF
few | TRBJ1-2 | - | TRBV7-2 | TGTGCCAGCAGCTTAGACAGACGCTATGGCTACACCTTC | CASSLDRRYGYTF
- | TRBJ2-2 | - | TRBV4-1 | TGCGCCAGCAGCCAAGTCAAGGACAGCACCGGGGAGCTGTTTTTT | CASSQVKDSTGELFF
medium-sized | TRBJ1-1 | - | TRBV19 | TGTGCCAGTAGTCTGGCAGGTGGTGTCACTGAAGCTTTCTTT | CASSLAGGVTEAFF
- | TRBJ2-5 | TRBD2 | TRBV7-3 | TGTGCCAGCAGCTCTGGACTAGCGGGGGAGAGGACCCAGTACTTC | CASSSGLAGERTQYF
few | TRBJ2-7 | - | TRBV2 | TGTGCCAGCAGTGTTGACGGGGGATTCACCTACGAGCAGTACTTC | CASSVDGGFTYEQYF
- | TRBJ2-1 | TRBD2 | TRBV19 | TGTGCCAGTAGTAAGTCTAGCGGGGGGGCCAATGAGCAGTTCTTC | CASSKSSGGANEQFF
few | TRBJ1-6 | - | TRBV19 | TGTGCCAGTAGTAGCTGGGGGGGCAATAATTCACCCCTCCACTTT | CASSSWGGNNSPLHF
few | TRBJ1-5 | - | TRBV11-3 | TGTGCCAGCAGCTTAGGGGCTAGCAATCAGCCCCAGCATTTT | CASSLGASNQPQHF
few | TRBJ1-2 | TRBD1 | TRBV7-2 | TGTGCCAGCAGCTCGACAGGGGGCAGAGACTATGGCTACACCTTC | CASSSTGGRDYGYTF
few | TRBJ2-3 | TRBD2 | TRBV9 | TGTGCCAGCAGCGTAGCAGGGAGGGTTCCAGATACGCAGTATTTT | CASSVAGRVPDTQYF
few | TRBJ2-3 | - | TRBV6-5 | TGTGCCAGCGGAGCCACAGATACGCAGTATTTT | CASGATDTQYF
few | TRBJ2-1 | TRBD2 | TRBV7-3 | TGTGCCAGCAGCTTATTCCGGGGGGGCCACAATGAGCAGTTCTTC | CASSLFRGGHNEQFF
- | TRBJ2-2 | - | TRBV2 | TGTGCCAGCAGAGGGGGGGTTGGCACCGGGGAGCTGTTTTTT | CASRGGVGTGELFF
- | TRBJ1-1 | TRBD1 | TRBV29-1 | TGCAGCGTGACAGGGCAGGGGAACACTGAAGCTTTCTTT | CSVTGQGNTEAFF
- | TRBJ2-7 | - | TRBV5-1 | TGCGCCAGCAGCTTGGGACAGACCTCCTACGAGCAGTACTTC | CASSLGQTSYEQYF
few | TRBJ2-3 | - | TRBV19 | TGTGCCAGTAGTCGGAGAGGGTCCTACACAGATACGCAGTATTTT | CASSRRGSYTDTQYF
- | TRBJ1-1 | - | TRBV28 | TGTGCCAGCAGTCTCCCGGCGGGGAGCACTGAAGCTTTCTTT | CASSLPAGSTEAFF
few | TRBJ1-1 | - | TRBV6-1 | TGTGCCAGCAGTGAACCCAGGTTGAACACTGAAGCTTTCTTT | CASSEPRLNTEAFF
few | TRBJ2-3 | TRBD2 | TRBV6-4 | TGTGCCAGCAGTATGGCGGGGGGGAGCACAGATACGCAGTATTTT | CASSMAGGSTDTQYF
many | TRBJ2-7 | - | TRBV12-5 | TGTGCTAGTGGTTTGTCGGGGAACACCTACGAGCAGTACTTC | CASGLSGNTYEQYF
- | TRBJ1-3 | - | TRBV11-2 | TGTGCCAGCAGCTTAGATAGGACAGTCTCTGGAAACACCATATATTTT | CASSLDRTVSGNTIYF
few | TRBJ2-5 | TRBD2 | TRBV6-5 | TGTGCCAGCAGTCCTAGCGGTCAGGAGACCCAGTACTTC | CASSPSGQETQYF